One sample yielded the 17 T cell receptor beta chains listed below, sequenced in a study of T cell responses to AZD1222 COVID-19 vaccine. Here immunoSEQ multiplex PCR was the method, and the copy in TCRdb shows in-frame clones only, minus some. Here the sample spans 130,000 to 150,000 clones, around 86% being singletons. The specimen was peripheral blood, collected on day 0 of MenACWY control vaccination. Receptor source: an adult in good health.

The V gene is TRBV27, the J gene TRBJ2-1; tentatively, D is TRBD1 (5 bases). Germline V lookup: CDR1 MNHEY, CDR2 SMNVEV (reference sequence). The CDR3 consists of 17 residues. V was pared by 5 bases and J by 2 bases, with 19 bases between. The DNA of the CDR3 is TGTGCCAGCAGTGCCCGACCGGACAAGGGCCCCTACAATGAGCAGTTCTTC. As protein: CASSARPDKGPYNEQFF.

The chain employs TRBV29-1 and TRBJ2-3; 8 nucleotides agree with TRBD1. Germline CDR1 and CDR2: SQVTM and ANQGSEA. The CDR3 loop spans 14 amino acids. V gave up 5 bases and J gave up 3 bases; unmatched junction bases: 7. CDR3 bases: TGCAGCGTTCCAGGGGGCGCGGGAACAGATACGCAGTATTTT. This codes for CSVPGGAGTDTQYF.

V gene TRBV3-1 (or the pseudogene TRBV3-2) combines with J gene TRBJ2-1; the match to TRBD2 covers 12 bases. The ends lost 7 bases at V and 3 bases at J; junction bases unmatched: 1. This CDR3 spans 14 amino acids. Looked up from germline, CDR1 is LGHDT and CDR2 is YNNKEL (reference sequence). The CDR3 coding sequence is TGTGCCAGCACACTAGCGGGGGGCTACAATGAGCAGTTCTTC. Its translation: CASTLAGGYNEQFF.

The V and J genes are TRBV19 and TRBJ1-2; D may be TRBD1 (6 bases). The CDR3 is made up of 14 amino acids. CDR1 is LNHDA and CDR2 is SQIVND in the germline V gene (reference sequence). The V end was cut by 9 bases, the J end by 4 bases, with 18 bases between. In DNA, the CDR3 is TGTGCCAGCGCGTCGACGGGACAACTCTATGGCTACACCTTC. This encodes CASASTGQLYGYTF.

J is TRBJ2-2 and V is TRBV2, with D tentatively TRBD1 (6 bases). This CDR3 is built from 15 residues. Germline V gene data show CDR1 as SNHLY and CDR2 as FYNNEI. The V end lost 4 bases, the J end lost 4 bases, and 13 bases lay between the germline ends. The CDR3 sequence: CASSAQGRSTGELFF. DNA for the CDR3: TGTGCCAGCAGTGCACAGGGACGAAGCACCGGGGAGCTGTTTTTT.

This chain links TRBV7-6 with TRBJ2-2; no reliable D call. V gave up 2 bases and J gave up 0 bases, with 7 bases separating them. The CDR3 length is 15 residues. CDR1 and CDR2 (germline): SGHVS, FNYEAQ. Written as DNA, the CDR3 is TGTGCCAGCAGCTTATTACAGACGAACACCGGGGAGCTGTTTTTT. It encodes CASSLLQTNTGELFF.

The chain joins TRBV4-1 to TRBJ2-2; TRBD2 matches at 9 bases. Germline trimming cut 3 bases from V and 0 bases from J; bases unmatched to any gene: 5. The germline gives CDR1 MGHRA, CDR2 YSYEKL. The CDR3 is made up of 17 amino acids. The CDR3 loop is CASSHLGLAANTGELFF. DNA for the CDR3: TGCGCCAGCAGCCACCTGGGACTAGCAGCGAACACCGGGGAGCTGTTTTTT.

The chain uses TRBV15 and TRBJ2-1; 8 nucleotides agree with TRBD2. V gave up 0 bases and J gave up 6 bases; unmatched junction bases: 10. The length of the CDR3 is 17 residues. In germline, CDR1 is LNHNV, CDR2 YYDKDF (reference sequence). CDR3 in amino acids: CATSRDRTSGFFNEQFF. CDR3 nucleotides: TGTGCCACCAGCAGAGATCGTACTAGCGGTTTTTTCAATGAGCAGTTCTTC.

For the CDR3, the DNA is TGTGCCAGCAGCTTAGACCCCGGTCCGTACACTGAAGCTTTCTTT. This translates into CASSLDPGPYTEAFF. The J gene is TRBJ1-1, the V gene TRBV11-2; no reliable D call. Germline-derived CDR1 and CDR2 are SGHAT and FQNNGV. The CDR3 runs 15 residues. V shed 0 bases and J shed 3 bases, with 11 bases lying between them.

This chain uses TRBV10-2 with TRBJ2-1, with 8 bases fitting TRBD2. V shed 5 bases and J 5 bases; nucleotides not matched to a gene: 8. CDR3 length equals 15 residues. The germline V gene encodes CDR1 WSHSY and CDR2 SAAADI. CDR3 region: CASSPAGTRNNEQFF. The CDR3 bases are TGCGCCAGCAGTCCGGCCGGGACTAGGAACAATGAGCAGTTCTTC.

This rearrangement joins TRBV15 to TRBJ1-6, with 7 bases fitting TRBD1. The CDR3 is 13 residues long. CDR1 is LNHNV, CDR2 YYDKDF, per germline (reference sequence). The trim removed 5 bases at V and 13 bases at J, leaving 8 bases unmatched. The CDR3 bases are TGTGCCACCAGCCCGGACAGGCTGCCGCCCCTCCACTTT. It yields the protein CATSPDRLPPLHF.

This clone appeared a few times. This chain links TRBV3-1 (or the pseudogene TRBV3-2) with TRBJ2-3; 9 nucleotides align to TRBD2. CDR3 length: 15 residues. CDR1 is LGHDT and CDR2 is YNNKEL in the germline V gene (reference sequence). The V gene end was trimmed by 4 bases and the J gene end by 3 bases; junction bases not matched to a gene: 5. DNA of the CDR3: TGTGCCAGCAGCCGACTAGCGGAACTTACAGATACGCAGTATTTT. It translates to CASSRLAELTDTQYF.

The chain is built from TRBV18 and TRBJ1-4, with D possibly matching TRBD1 (5 bases). The CDR3 covers 13 residues. Germline V gives CDR1 KGHSH, CDR2 LQKENI. Between the trimmed V and J ends, which lost 6 bases and 6 bases, there was a span of 11 bases. The CDR3 spells CASSPSRDEKLFF. CDR3 nucleotides: TGTGCCAGCTCGCCGTCCAGGGATGAAAAACTGTTTTTT.

The rearrangement joins TRBV19 to TRBJ1-1; D not resolved. Germline V CDR1 and CDR2: LNHDA, SQIVND (reference sequence). The CDR3 is 13 residues long. V lost 2 bases to trimming and J lost 3 bases, with 7 bases between them. This CDR3 is CASSISVYTEAFF. The CDR3 coding sequence is TGTGCCAGTAGTATAAGCGTGTACACTGAAGCTTTCTTT.

The chain combines TRBV10-3 with TRBJ2-1, with 13 bases lining up with TRBD2. V shed 4 bases and J 9 bases; nucleotides not matched to a gene: 9. The CDR3 is 16 residues long. Germline V gene sequence: CDR1 ENHRY, CDR2 SYGVKD. The CDR3 reads CAISGTSGGQDSEQFF. CDR3 nucleotide sequence: TGTGCCATCAGTGGGACTAGCGGGGGACAGGACAGTGAGCAGTTCTTC.

J is TRBJ2-5 and V is TRBV25-1, with D possibly TRBD2 on 5 matching bases. Germline CDR1 is MGHDK and CDR2 is SYGVNS. V was shortened by 8 bases and J by 3 bases, with 13 bases between the two germline ends. The CDR3 has 13 residues. The CDR3 region is CASGEGSEETQYF. CDR3 DNA sequence: TGTGCCAGCGGAGAGGGCAGCGAAGAGACCCAGTACTTC.

The gene calls are TRBV5-8 and TRBJ2-7; D might be TRBD2 (5 bases). V lost 0 bases to trimming and J lost 5 bases, with 15 bases between them. The germline CDR1 and CDR2 sequences are SGHTS and YDEGEE. The CDR3 sequence is 15 residues long. The CDR3, as DNA: TGTGCCAGCAGCTTGGTCCAGTCGGGTAGCGACGAGCAGTACTTC. It yields the protein CASSLVQSGSDEQYF.